Shown below are 9 T cell receptor beta chains from a single sample sequenced in a study of tumor-infiltrating lymphocytes in primary liver carcinoma (dated by TCRdb to about 2017). The instrument given in TCRdb is Illumina HiSeq 2500. TCRbeta-specific cDNA was reverse-transcribed from approximately 0.5 ug total RNA using a constant-region primer and ProtoScript II reverse transcriptase. TCRbeta libraries were built with three nested multiplex PCR rounds, a slightly modified ARM-PCR procedure. Each of the first two PCR rounds ran for around 10 cycles using multiplex TRBV1-TRBV30 forward primers together with a Cbeta reverse primer. TCRdb reanalyzed the raw reads on its own, using fastp at Q25 for trimming and MiXCR for clone calling, and kept in-frame beta chains. Each CDR3 protein gets just one entry, which takes the most common genes and DNA from the rows behind it. Here the sample has approximately 46,000 distinct CDR3 sequences; roughly 77% occur a single time. The ten largest clonotypes hold around 40% of the sample.

Without any cell sorting, total RNA and DNA were co-extracted from about 20-30 mg of bulk tissue using the AllPrep DNA/RNA mini kit. The source material was tumor-adjacent normal liver tissue. The receptors shown here come from a woman aged 25-40 years with primary liver carcinoma and hepatitis B virus infection.

Comment on this clonotype: At one boundary the junction diverges from the germline segment, which might be a read error. The V gene is TRBV12-3 or TRBV12-4, the J gene TRBJ2-1, with 11 bases fitting TRBD2. The CDR3 length is 15 residues. Here the CDR3 reads CASTVLAGVHNEQLF. Written as DNA, the CDR3 is TGTGCCAGCACCGTACTAGCGGGAGTCCACAATGAGCAGTTATTC.

A word on this clonotype: The CDR3 carries no conserved terminal phenylalanine or tryptophan, so it likely arises from a read error. CDR3 sequence reads: CVSSYRLEGKNIQYI. CDR3 DNA sequence: TGTGTCAGCAGTTACCGACTAGAAGGTAAAAACATTCAGTACATC. V and J are TRBV6-2 or TRBV6-3 and TRBJ2-4, with D perhaps TRBD2 (6 bases). Germline V gene lookup returns CDR1 MNHEY and CDR2 SVGEGT. This CDR3 is 15 amino acids long.

The gene calls are TRBV5-4 and TRBJ1-1; unclear D gene. There are 15 residues in the CDR3. The V gene's germline CDR1 is SGHNT and CDR2 YYREEE (reference sequence). V was shortened by 8 bases and J by 3 bases, with 20 bases between the two germline ends. This chain's CDR3 is CASSRVLRGDTEAFF. DNA for the CDR3: TGTGCCAGTAGCCGAGTCCTAAGAGGAGACACTGAAGCTTTCTTT.

On this clonotype: Lacking the conserved final phenylalanine or tryptophan, this CDR3 likely reflects a read error. The chain employs TRBV30 and TRBJ1-1, with D unresolved. This CDR3 has 12 amino acids. V lost 1 base to trimming and J lost 5 bases, with 8 bases between them. From germline, CDR1 is GTSNPN and CDR2 SVGIG (reference sequence). In nucleotides, the CDR3 is TGTGCCTGGAGTGAAGTGCTTACTGAAGCTTTCTCT. It yields the protein CAWSEVLTEAFS.

About this clonotype itself: Without the conserved terminal phenylalanine or tryptophan, this CDR3 likely stems from a read error. This chain links TRBV4-3 with TRBJ2-1, with D perhaps TRBD2 (6 bases). Germline lookup yields CDR1 LGHNA and CDR2 YSLEER. The CDR3 loop spans 16 amino acids. CDR3 in DNA: TGCGCCAGCAGCCAATATGCGGGAAGCTCCTACAAAGAGCAGTTCTTA. This codes for CASSQYAGSSYKEQFL.

To note about this clonotype: A clone one base away is much larger, so this may be a read error. This chain connects TRBV12-5 to TRBJ2-1, with a weak D call TRBD1 (7 bases). The germline V gene has CDR1 LGHNT and CDR2 FRNRAP. CDR3 length: 14 residues. CDR3 nucleotides: TGTGTTAGTGGGGCAGGGGGGTCCTACAATGAGCAGTTCTTC. This encodes CVSGAGGSYNEQFF.

This clonotype showed up just a few times. A much bigger clone sits one base away, suggesting this may be a read error. The chain's CDR3 is CTSRRGLETRYF. Here the CDR3 DNA reads TGTACCAGCAGGAGGGGCTTGGAGACCCGGTACTTC. V is TRBV12-3 or TRBV12-4 and J is TRBJ2-5; D perhaps matches TRBD2 (6 bases). The CDR3 covers 12 residues.

DNA for the CDR3: TGCGCCAGCAGCCGAGTCTATGGACAAGGTGGGAATGAGCAGTTCTTC. Amino acid sequence: CASSRVYGQGGNEQFF. The chain recombines TRBV4-1 with TRBJ2-1, with D tentatively TRBD1 (5 bases). The CDR3 spans 16 residues. V lost 4 bases, J lost 7 bases, and 20 bases lay in between. Germline CDR1 is MGHRA and CDR2 is YSYEKL.

The J gene is TRBJ2-1, the V gene TRBV12-3 or TRBV12-4; TRBD2 might be the D (6 bases). Trimming removed 10 bases at V and 9 bases at J, with 25 bases between. CDR3 length equals 15 residues. The CDR3 region is CANNLSGTGGLEQFF. CDR3 DNA: TGTGCCAACAACCTGTCCGGGACTGGCGGACTTGAGCAGTTCTTC.